The 8 T cell receptor beta chains presented below share a single source sample, sequenced in a study of vaccination and CD4 T cells after COVID-19. These TCRs are of unknown antigen specificity. The study sequenced cultured CD4+ T cell DNA using the Oncomine TCR Beta short-read assay. TCRdb recomputed calls from the PCR reads with MiXCR, one row per CDR3 protein. The table lists roughly 18,000 distinct CDR3 sequences, about 73% of them singletons. Treatment reported: approximately 9-day PBMC culture with coronavirus spike peptide pools or control peptides (ViraFEST assay). The sample was CD4+ T cells from blood, cultured in vitro. The receptors were gathered from a human donor who had recovered from COVID-19.

The V gene is TRBV19, the J gene TRBJ2-3, with 7 bases fitting TRBD2. The germline gives CDR1 LNHDA, CDR2 SQIVND (reference sequence). This CDR3 region has 14 residues. Unmatched junction bases numbered 4, after V lost 6 bases and J lost 1 base. CDR3: CASRYLAGTDTQYF. CDR3 nucleotides: TGTGCCAGTAGGTACCTAGCGGGCACAGATACGCAGTATTTT.

The rearrangement uses TRBV6-1 and TRBJ1-5, with TRBD1 matching over 7 bases. Per germline, CDR1 MNHNS and CDR2 SASEGT. Unmatched junction bases numbered 16, after V lost 7 bases and J lost 7 bases. The CDR3 runs to 16 residues. CDR3 bases: TGTGCCAGCACCAGCCAACAGGGGATGGGGGGGCAGCCCCAGCATTTT. It is translated as CASTSQQGMGGQPQHF.

This clonotype has a handful of counts. The chain carries TRBV6-1 and TRBJ2-1; no reliable D call. Germline V lookup: CDR1 MNHNS, CDR2 SASEGT. CDR3 length: 16 residues. V dropped 6 bases and J dropped 2 bases, with 17 bases sitting between them. The DNA of the CDR3 is TGTGCCAGCAGCAATATACCCGGGCCTGCCTACAATGAGCAGTTCTTC. Protein product: CASSNIPGPAYNEQFF.

The rearrangement uses TRBV7-2 and TRBJ1-3; the D is unclear. Germline V gene data show CDR1 as SGHTA and CDR2 as FQGNSA. The CDR3 consists of 15 residues. V dropped 1 base and J dropped 3 bases, with 10 bases sitting between them. The CDR3 sequence is CASSLGRAVGNTIYF. The CDR3 bases are TGTGCCAGCAGCTTAGGTCGGGCTGTTGGAAACACCATATATTTT.

This clonotype has more than one count but fewer than ten. This chain uses TRBV4-3 with TRBJ2-2; 7 nucleotides match TRBD1. Trimming took 4 bases from V and 9 from J; bases not matched to a gene: 5. This CDR3 comprises 13 residues. Germline V gene lookup returns CDR1 LGHNA and CDR2 YSLEER. The CDR3 spells CASSRGTARELFF. In DNA form, the CDR3 reads TGCGCCAGCAGCCGTGGGACAGCCAGGGAGCTGTTTTTT.

This clonotype was seen once. V is TRBV2 and J is TRBJ2-3; D perhaps matches TRBD2 (5 bases). CDR3 length: 12 amino acids. The germline gives CDR1 SNHLY, CDR2 FYNNEI. Trimming took 8 bases from V and 4 from J, leaving 10 bases between them. The CDR3 region has the DNA TGTGCCAGCGCGCTTAGCGCAGATACGCAGTATTTT. Encoded protein: CASALSADTQYF.

The chain combines TRBV9 with TRBJ1-5; D may be TRBD1 (5 bases). Deletions cut 3 bases from V and 3 bases from J, with 13 bases between. Germline lookup yields CDR1 SGDLS and CDR2 YYNGEE. The CDR3 contains 15 residues. The CDR3: CASSAQTGLNQPQHF. Written as DNA, the CDR3 is TGTGCCAGCAGCGCACAAACAGGTCTCAATCAGCCCCAGCATTTT.

This chain links TRBV28 with TRBJ2-5, with D uncertain. The V end lost 2 bases, the J end lost 9 bases, and 7 bases lay between the germline ends. There are 11 residues in the CDR3. CDR1 and CDR2 (germline): MDHEN, SYDVKM. Written as DNA, the CDR3 is TGTGCCAGCAGTTTACTCCAGGCCCAGTACTTC. Protein sequence: CASSLLQAQYF.